The 18 T cell receptor beta chains given below trace back to one sample, sequenced in a study of T cells in Graves' hyperthyroidism and ophthalmopathy (dated by TCRdb to between 2018 and 2021). To prepare the library, multiplex PCR was applied. The reads were generated on an Illumina HiSeq 2000. The TCR beta CDR3 regions were amplified from the RNA transcripts. The TCR CDR3 was subjected to a first round of RT-PCR using the HTBI primer set and the Qiagen OneStep RT-PCR kit. TCRdb cleaned the public reads at Q25 with fastp, built clones with MiXCR and kept in-frame beta chains. Rows matching on CDR3 protein sequence are summarized as one entry with the most common DNA and genes. This sample gives around 540,000 distinct CDR3 sequences in total; about 16% of them show up just once. The biggest ten clones account for around 28% of the sample. Input material: blood. The receptor set was obtained from a woman aged 30 to 39 with Graves' ophthalmopathy.

This chain joins TRBV29-1 and TRBJ2-5; D tentatively fits TRBD1 or TRBD2 (6 bases each). The CDR3 is 14 amino acids. Germline V CDR1 and CDR2: SQVTM, ANQGSEA. Trimming stripped 4 bases from V and 4 bases from J, with 16 bases between. The DNA of the CDR3 is TGCAGCGTTGTGAGGGGGGATATGAGAGAGACCCAGTACTTC. Protein product: CSVVRGDMRETQYF.

Only a few counts were recorded for this clonotype. The gene calls are TRBV19 and TRBJ2-1; 10 nucleotides align to TRBD2. Trimming took 3 bases from V and 13 from J; bases not matched to a gene: 9. The germline V gene encodes CDR1 LNHDA and CDR2 SQIVND (reference sequence). This CDR3 has 14 residues. The CDR3 nucleotides read TGTGCCAGTAGTATCCGGACTAGCGGAGGACAACAGTTCTTC. Its protein is CASSIRTSGGQQFF.

This clonotype was seen a few times. The chain uses TRBV4-1 and TRBJ2-5; no clear D. Trimming cost V 0 bases and J 4 bases, with 12 bases left between them. CDR1 is MGHRA, CDR2 YSYEKL, per germline. The CDR3 loop spans 15 amino acids. The CDR3 DNA reads as TGCGCCAGCAGCCAAGATCAAGCAGTCGCAGAGACCCAGTACTTC. Its protein is CASSQDQAVAETQYF.

This clonotype has ten or more counts. The J gene is TRBJ2-7, the V gene TRBV27; D is perhaps TRBD1 or TRBD2 (5 bases each). Trimming stripped 3 bases from V and 6 bases from J, with 12 bases between. Germline CDR1 and CDR2: MNHEY and SMNVEV (reference sequence). This CDR3 has 13 residues. The CDR3: CASSFRGPSEQYF. The CDR3 DNA is TGTGCCAGCAGTTTCCGGGGACCATCCGAGCAGTACTTC.

In the case of this clonotype: Just one base apart from a much larger clone, this may be a read error. The chain combines TRBV2 with TRBJ2-4; D is possibly TRBD1 (6 bases). CDR1 is SNHLY, CDR2 FYNNEI, per germline. The CDR3 runs 15 residues. V dropped 5 bases and J dropped 5 bases, with 16 bases sitting between them. The CDR3 sequence: CASSYNRDPENIQYF. CDR3 coding DNA: TGTGCCAGCAGTTACAACAGGGACCCCGAAAACATTCAGTACTTC. Full variable domain (remainder filled in from reference TRBV2 and TRBJ2-4): EPEVTQTPSHQVTQMGQEVILRCVPISNHLYFYWYRQILGQKVEFLVSFYNNEISEKSEIFDDQFSVERPDGSNFTLKIRSTKLEDSAMYFCASSYNRDPENIQYFGAGTRLSVL.

This clonotype was seen a few times. The chain combines TRBV28 with TRBJ1-1; TRBD1 agrees at 9 bases. The germline gives CDR1 MDHEN, CDR2 SYDVKM. V was clipped by 6 bases and J by 8 bases; unmatched bases: 13. This CDR3 region has 15 residues. The CDR3 here is CASSQEPGQGMEAFF. The CDR3 nucleotides are TGTGCCAGCAGCCAAGAGCCCGGACAGGGGATGGAAGCTTTCTTT.

This clonotype was seen ten or more times. The V gene is TRBV3-1, the J gene TRBJ1-5, with D uncertain. Germline lookup yields CDR1 LGHDT and CDR2 YNNKEL (reference sequence). CDR3 length: 16 residues. V was trimmed by 3 bases and J by 0 bases, leaving 12 bases between them. The CDR3 bases are TGTGCCAGCAGCCACGGGCAAGGAGTTAGCAATCAGCCCCAGCATTTT. This translates into CASSHGQGVSNQPQHF.

This clonotype showed up just a few times. V and J are TRBV20-1 and TRBJ1-1; the match to TRBD1 covers 7 bases. The V gene end was trimmed by 3 bases and the J gene end by 3 bases; junction bases not matched to a gene: 4. Looked up from germline, CDR1 is DFQATT and CDR2 is SNEGSKA (reference sequence). The CDR3 runs 13 residues. CDR3 sequence (DNA): TGCAGTGCTAGCGATGACAGGGACACTGAAGCTTTCTTT. This sequence encodes CSASDDRDTEAFF.

The V call is TRBV11-2, the J call TRBJ2-7; D may correspond to TRBD1 or TRBD2 (5 bases each). Trimming pared 3 bases from V and 2 bases from J, leaving 11 bases between. The length of the CDR3 is 14 residues. From germline, CDR1 is SGHAT and CDR2 FQNNGV. This CDR3 reads CASSFGGSPYEQYF. The DNA of the CDR3 is TGTGCCAGCAGCTTTGGGGGTAGCCCCTACGAGCAGTACTTC.

This clonotype came up many times. The chain couples TRBV5-1 to TRBJ2-7, with TRBD1 matching 9 bases. With V trimmed by 5 bases and J by 7 bases, 7 bases remained unmatched. CDR1 and CDR2 from the germline V gene are SGHRS and YFSETQ. The CDR3 loop spans 13 amino acids. CDR3 bases: TGCGCCAGCAGAAGACAGGGGGAGAGGGAGCAGTACTTC. Translating it yields CASRRQGEREQYF.

As DNA, the CDR3 is TGCAGTGCTAGGTCAGGGAATCACGGAAACACCATATATTTT. Protein product: CSARSGNHGNTIYF. This sequence joins TRBV20-1 and TRBJ1-3; weak D call: TRBD1 (5 bases). The CDR3 extends over 14 amino acids. With 3 bases removed from V and 4 bases from J, the gap between germline ends came to 13 bases. Germline CDR1 DFQATT, CDR2 SNEGSKA (reference sequence).

The chain joins TRBV6-5 to TRBJ2-3; no clear D gene. V was clipped by 0 bases and J by 1 base, with 11 bases between them. CDR1 and CDR2 from the germline V gene are MNHEY and SVGAGI. The CDR3 has 16 amino acids. The CDR3 bases are TGTGCCAGCAGTTACTCTCTGGAGTTGGGCACAGATACGCAGTATTTT. It yields the protein CASSYSLELGTDTQYF.

In this sample, this clonotype turned up many times. The J gene is TRBJ2-4, the V gene TRBV20-1; weak D call: TRBD1 (6 bases). CDR3 length: 14 residues. Germline CDR1 is DFQATT and CDR2 is SNEGSKA (reference sequence). V shed 1 base and J shed 4 bases, with 11 bases lying between them. The CDR3 DNA follows: TGCAGTGCTAGAGCCGACAGGATAAAAAACATTCAGTACTTC. This gives the protein CSARADRIKNIQYF.

In this sample, this clonotype turned up many times. The gene calls are TRBV7-2 and TRBJ2-1; 8 nucleotides agree with TRBD2. The CDR3 is made up of 16 amino acids. Losses at the gene ends were 2 bases for V and 5 bases for J; bases not matched to a gene: 8. The germline CDR1 and CDR2 sequences are SGHTA and FQGNSA. For the CDR3, the DNA is TGTGCCAGCAGCTTATGGCTACTAGCGGACCACAATGAGCAGTTCTTC. The encoded protein is CASSLWLLADHNEQFF.

CDR3 sequence: CASSESTASWEQYF. CDR3 coding DNA: TGTGCCAGCAGTGAATCGACAGCGTCTTGGGAGCAGTACTTC. The chain couples TRBV25-1 to TRBJ2-7; a possible D gene is TRBD1 (5 bases). The ends were cut back, 1 base at V and 7 bases at J, with 14 bases in the middle. The germline CDR1 and CDR2 sequences are MGHDK and SYGVNS. The CDR3 is 14 amino acids.

A few counts support this clonotype. J is TRBJ2-5 and V is TRBV6-1; 7 nucleotides line up with TRBD2. Germline V lookup: CDR1 MNHNS, CDR2 SASEGT. After removal of 6 bases from V and 1 base from J, the junction contained 2 bases not matched to a gene. This CDR3 comprises 13 residues. The CDR3 is CASRLAVQETQYF. In DNA form, the CDR3 reads TGTGCCAGCAGGCTAGCGGTCCAAGAGACCCAGTACTTC.

The chain carries TRBV29-1 and TRBJ1-4, with 8 bases matching TRBD1. The J segment lost 6 bases and the V segment lost 4 bases, leaving 4 bases of the junction unmatched. CDR3 length: 13 residues. The germline V gene encodes CDR1 SQVTM and CDR2 ANQGSEA. CDR3: CSVARTGYEKLFF. CDR3 bases: TGCAGCGTTGCCCGGACAGGGTATGAAAAACTGTTTTTT.

This chain connects TRBV7-2 to TRBJ2-2; perhaps TRBD1 as D (6 bases). Trimming took off 5 bases at V and 0 bases at J, with 16 bases between the two ends. This CDR3 region has 17 residues. Germline V CDR1 and CDR2: SGHTA, FQGNSA. The CDR3 spells CASSGRRTAPNTGELFF. The CDR3, as DNA: TGTGCCAGCAGCGGACGAAGGACAGCTCCGAACACCGGGGAGCTGTTTTTT.